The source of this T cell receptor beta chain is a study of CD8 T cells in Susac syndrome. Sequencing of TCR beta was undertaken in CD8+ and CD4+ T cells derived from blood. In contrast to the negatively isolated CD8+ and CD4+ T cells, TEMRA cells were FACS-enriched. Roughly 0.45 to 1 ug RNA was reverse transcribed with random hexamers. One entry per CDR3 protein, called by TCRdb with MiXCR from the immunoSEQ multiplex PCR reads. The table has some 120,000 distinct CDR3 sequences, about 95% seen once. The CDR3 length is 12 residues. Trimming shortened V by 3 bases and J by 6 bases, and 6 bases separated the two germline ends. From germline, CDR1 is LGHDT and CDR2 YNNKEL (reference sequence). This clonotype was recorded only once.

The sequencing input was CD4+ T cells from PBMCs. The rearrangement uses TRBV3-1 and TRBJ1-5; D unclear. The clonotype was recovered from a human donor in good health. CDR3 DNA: TGTGCCAGCAGCCATTTAGGTCAGCCCCAGCATTTT. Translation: CASSHLGQPQHF.